Each of the 30 T cell receptor beta chains below was sequenced from the same sample in a study of T cells in Graves' hyperthyroidism and ophthalmopathy (dated by TCRdb to the late 2010s). Libraries were constructed by multiplex PCR. TCRdb lists the instrument as Illumina HiSeq 2000. The TCR beta CDR3 regions were amplified from the RNA transcripts. The first round of RT-PCR for the TCR CDR3 was performed with the HTBI primer set and the Qiagen OneStep RT-PCR kit. Starting from the raw public reads, TCRdb applied fastp trimming at Q25, assembled clones with MiXCR and retained in-frame beta chains. When rows share a CDR3 protein, they turn into one entry using the most common DNA and genes. The sample data list under 350,000 distinct CDR3 sequences, and approximately 17% of these were observed just once. About 50% of the sample goes to the ten largest clones. The sample consisted of blood. The receptors here all came from a woman aged 60-70 years with Graves' ophthalmopathy.

The rearrangement joins TRBV10-3 to TRBJ1-1; a possible D gene is TRBD1 (6 bases). The V end was cut by 1 base, the J end by 7 bases, with 13 bases between. The CDR3 contains 14 residues. The germline V gene has CDR1 ENHRY and CDR2 SYGVKD. The CDR3 loop reads CAISELSDSYEAFF. CDR3 DNA sequence: TGTGCCATCAGTGAGTTGTCGGACAGCTATGAAGCTTTCTTT.

There are a few counts of this clonotype. The chain carries TRBV2 and TRBJ2-2; TRBD1 is a possible D gene (5 bases). CDR1 and CDR2 from the germline V gene are SNHLY and FYNNEI. V gave up 3 bases and J gave up 2 bases, with 13 bases separating them. The CDR3 totals 16 residues. The CDR3: CASSDRVESNTGELFF. CDR3 DNA sequence: TGTGCCAGCAGTGACAGGGTTGAGTCTAACACCGGGGAGCTGTTTTTT. Full variable domain (outside the CDR3, taken from reference TRBV2 and TRBJ2-2): EPEVTQTPSHQVTQMGQEVILRCVPISNHLYFYWYRQILGQKVEFLVSFYNNEISEKSEIFDDQFSVERPDGSNFTLKIRSTKLEDSAMYFCASSDRVESNTGELFFGEGSRLTVL.

V is TRBV20-1 and J is TRBJ2-7; D is undetermined. The germline V gene encodes CDR1 DFQATT and CDR2 SNEGSKA (reference sequence). The CDR3 has 15 amino acids. V was cut by 0 bases and J by 1 base, with 13 bases left in between. CDR3 sequence (DNA): TGCAGTGCTAGAGATAGAAGGGCAGGTTCCTACGAGCAGTACTTC. This encodes CSARDRRAGSYEQYF.

Regarding this clonotype: A much larger clone sits a single nucleotide away, making a read error possible. The rearrangement uses TRBV6-2 or TRBV6-3 and TRBJ2-5; D is perhaps TRBD1 or TRBD2 (5 bases each). The CDR3 is made up of 15 amino acids. Germline CDR1 reads MNHEY; CDR2 reads SVGEGT. The CDR3 bases are TGTGCCAGCAGTAATCCGGGACGCGGCCAAGAGGCCCAGTACTTC. This encodes CASSNPGRGQEAQYF.

V and J are TRBV6-5 and TRBJ1-1, with D maybe TRBD1 (5 bases). The CDR3 is 13 residues long. Trimming took off 2 bases at V and 4 bases at J, with 8 bases between the two ends. The germline gives CDR1 MNHEY, CDR2 SVGAGI. DNA for the CDR3: TGTGCCAGCAGTTACGGGGCCCTCACTGAAGCTTTCTTT. This codes for CASSYGALTEAFF.

This clonotype occurred many times. The V and J genes are TRBV27 and TRBJ1-2, with a tentative D call TRBD1 (5 bases). The CDR3 consists of 16 residues. Deletions cut 0 bases from V and 5 bases from J, with 16 bases between. Germline V CDR1 and CDR2: MNHEY, SMNVEV (reference sequence). The CDR3 DNA reads as TGTGCCAGCAGTTTATCGTGGGACCCAGAATTATATGGCTACACCTTC. This translates into CASSLSWDPELYGYTF.

This chain links TRBV19 with TRBJ1-1; D unresolved. The CDR3 length is 13 residues. CDR1 and CDR2 (germline): LNHDA, SQIVND (reference sequence). Deletions cut 8 bases from V and 4 bases from J, with 14 bases between. For the CDR3, the DNA is TGTGCCAGTCACCTCCCGCGGGGCACTGAAGCTTTCTTT. It translates to CASHLPRGTEAFF.

This clonotype was counted ten times or more. The V and J genes are TRBV6-1 and TRBJ1-4; D gene uncertain. From germline, CDR1 is MNHNS and CDR2 SASEGT. The CDR3 totals 15 residues. V was shortened by 5 bases and J by 7 bases, with 17 bases between the two germline ends. CDR3 sequence (DNA): TGTGCCAGCAGTCCGGAGGGCAGGAAAGCTGAAAAACTGTTTTTT. This gives the protein CASSPEGRKAEKLFF.

The CDR3 loop is CASSQRDRVVPEAFF. CDR3 coding DNA: TGTGCCAGCAGCCAACGGGACAGGGTTGTACCTGAAGCTTTCTTT. The chain employs TRBV14 and TRBJ1-1, with 9 nucleotides matching TRBD1. V lost 2 bases, J lost 6 bases, and 7 bases stayed unmatched. This CDR3 has 15 residues. CDR1 SGHDN and CDR2 FVKESK come from the germline V gene.

This clonotype was observed many times. V usage is TRBV7-9 and J usage is TRBJ2-3; D remains unclear. The ends were cut back, 4 bases at V and 6 bases at J, with 14 bases in the middle. This CDR3 has 14 amino acids. CDR1 and CDR2 from the germline V gene are SEHNR and FQNEAQ (reference sequence). The CDR3 sequence is CASSSDYIRDTQYF. CDR3 DNA: TGTGCCAGCAGCTCCGATTATATCAGGGATACGCAGTATTTT.

This clonotype was observed many times. The chain combines TRBV2 with TRBJ1-2; the match to TRBD1 covers 11 bases. V was pared by 5 bases and J by 8 bases, with 10 bases of the junction left unmatched. The CDR3 length is 15 residues. Germline V CDR1 and CDR2: SNHLY, FYNNEI. In DNA form, the CDR3 reads TGTGCCAGCAGTAACCTCGGGACAGGGGGAAGGGGCTACACCTTC. Translation: CASSNLGTGGRGYTF.

This clonotype was counted many times. The chain recombines TRBV6-2 or TRBV6-3 with TRBJ1-1; D uncertain. V lost 0 bases and J 3 bases, leaving 2 bases between the germline ends. The germline V gene encodes CDR1 MNHEY and CDR2 SVGEGT. The CDR3 has 12 residues. Written as DNA, the CDR3 is TGTGCCAGCAGTTACTCGGACACTGAAGCTTTCTTT. Its protein is CASSYSDTEAFF.

This clonotype was found a few times. This chain joins TRBV4-2 and TRBJ2-7, with TRBD2 identical over 10 bases. The CDR3 sequence is 15 residues long. J gave up 3 bases and V 4 bases, and 6 bases lay outside the gene matches. Germline V gives CDR1 LGHNA, CDR2 YNFKEQ. The CDR3 bases are TGTGCCAGCAGCCTTGAGCGGGAGGGGGACTACGAGCAGTACTTC. This encodes CASSLEREGDYEQYF.

Comment on this clonotype: A much larger clone differs by one base, so this may be a read error. The chain combines TRBV30 with TRBJ2-3, with D perhaps matching TRBD2 (5 bases). CDR1 is GTSNPN, CDR2 SVGIG, per germline (reference sequence). The CDR3 covers 16 residues. V dropped 2 bases and J dropped 5 bases, with 20 bases sitting between them. The CDR3 is CAWSRGVAREVDTQYF. CDR3 nucleotide sequence: TGTGCCTGGAGTCGTGGTGTAGCGAGAGAAGTAGATACGCAGTATTTT.

The chain recombines TRBV28 with TRBJ1-1, with 12 nucleotides matching TRBD1. The germline gives CDR1 MDHEN, CDR2 SYDVKM. The V segment lost 7 bases and the J segment 1 base; nucleotides outside the gene matches: 7. The CDR3 is 16 amino acids. The CDR3 region is CASTTGTGGWNTEAFF. DNA of the CDR3: TGTGCCAGCACAACCGGGACAGGGGGCTGGAACACTGAAGCTTTCTTT.

This chain connects TRBV12-3 or TRBV12-4 to TRBJ1-6, with no clear D. The CDR3 is made up of 14 amino acids. Trimming took off 1 base at V and 5 bases at J, with 6 bases between the two ends. The CDR3 loop is CASSLVSDNSPLHF. The CDR3, as DNA: TGTGCCAGCAGTTTAGTTTCTGATAATTCACCCCTCCACTTT.

This clonotype was detected only a few times. The genes are TRBV4-1 and TRBJ2-7; D possibly uses TRBD1 or TRBD2 (5 bases each). The CDR3 contains 13 residues. The V end lost 0 bases, the J end lost 6 bases, and 9 bases lay between the germline ends. The germline gives CDR1 MGHRA, CDR2 YSYEKL. CDR3 DNA: TGCGCCAGCAGCCAAGAGGGACGACCCGAGCAGTACTTC. Its translation is CASSQEGRPEQYF.

This clonotype was counted ten times or more. V usage is TRBV2 and J usage is TRBJ1-5, with D possibly being TRBD1 (5 bases). The V gene's germline CDR1 is SNHLY and CDR2 FYNNEI. V lost 6 bases, J lost 3 bases, and 9 bases lay in between. This CDR3 is built from 13 residues. Here the CDR3 DNA reads TGTGCCAGCAGGAGACAGTTCAATCAGCCCCAGCATTTT. Residues: CASRRQFNQPQHF.

This clonotype was recorded at least ten times. The CDR3 region is CASSLWPGSSTDTQYF. Written as DNA, the CDR3 is TGTGCCAGCAGTTTATGGCCGGGTTCTAGCACAGATACGCAGTATTTT. The chain couples TRBV27 to TRBJ2-3; no definite D call. Germline values: CDR1 MNHEY, CDR2 SMNVEV (reference sequence). Trimming shortened V by 1 base and J by 0 bases, and 11 bases separated the two germline ends. The CDR3 has 16 amino acids.

This clonotype showed up just a few times. V usage is TRBV19 and J usage is TRBJ2-1; D unclear. In germline, CDR1 is LNHDA, CDR2 SQIVND (reference sequence). V shed 5 bases and J shed 6 bases, with 17 bases lying between them. The CDR3 is made up of 15 amino acids. Here the CDR3 DNA reads TGTGCCAGTAGTTCACGACCAAAAGGGCTCAATGAGCAGTTCTTC. It translates to CASSSRPKGLNEQFF. Full variable domain (remainder filled in from reference TRBV19 and TRBJ2-1): DGGITQSPKYLFRKEGQNVTLSCEQNLNHDAMYWYRQDPGQGLRLIYYSQIVNDFQKGDIAEGYSVSREKKESFPLTVTSAQKNPTAFYLCASSSRPKGLNEQFFGPGTRLTVL.

This clonotype was found many times. The chain carries TRBV12-3 or TRBV12-4 and TRBJ2-1; D may be TRBD2 (8 bases). This CDR3 has 16 amino acids. Trimming took off 5 bases at V and 6 bases at J, with 20 bases between the two ends. The CDR3 region is CASSPRGGAGGNEQFF. As DNA, the CDR3 is TGTGCCAGCAGTCCCAGGGGGGGGGCGGGAGGCAATGAGCAGTTCTTC.

This clonotype has only a few counts. The chain carries TRBV6-6 and TRBJ1-5; D gene ambiguous. Trimming removed 0 bases from V and 2 bases from J, with 11 bases in between. The CDR3 is 16 amino acids. Germline CDR1 and CDR2: MNHNY and SVGAGI (reference sequence). The CDR3 DNA is TGTGCCAGCAGTTACTCGTCCGCACGGGGCAATCAGCCCCAGCATTTT. Translation: CASSYSSARGNQPQHF.

This clonotype was recorded at least ten times. The chain links TRBV29-1 to TRBJ2-1; 14 bases are a match to TRBD2. Unmatched junction bases numbered 6, after V lost 7 bases and J lost 4 bases. CDR1 SQVTM and CDR2 ANQGSEA come from the germline V gene. CDR3 size: 15 residues. This chain's CDR3 is CSEGLAGGFYNEQFF. The CDR3 DNA reads as TGCAGCGAAGGACTAGCGGGAGGATTTTACAATGAGCAGTTCTTC.

This clonotype was seen ten or more times. J is TRBJ2-7 and V is TRBV24-1; no clear D. In germline, CDR1 is KGHDR, CDR2 SFDVKD. The germline V and J ends were trimmed by 0 bases and 2 bases, with 7 bases remaining between them. The CDR3 consists of 14 residues. The CDR3 here is CATSDLPGAYEQYF. The CDR3 DNA sequence: TGTGCCACCAGTGATTTGCCTGGAGCCTACGAGCAGTACTTC.

This clonotype has a handful of counts. The chain couples TRBV20-1 to TRBJ1-1; maybe TRBD1 (5 bases). The CDR3 has 13 residues. Trimming shortened V by 7 bases and J by 9 bases, and 21 bases separated the two germline ends. Germline assignment: CDR1 DFQATT and CDR2 SNEGSKA (reference sequence). CDR3 in DNA: TGCAGTGTTCCTACGGGACCCGGGGCAAAAGCTTTCTTT. Translated: CSVPTGPGAKAFF.

This clonotype was detected many times. V and J are TRBV7-6 and TRBJ2-7; TRBD2 might be the D (5 bases). The CDR3 extends over 15 amino acids. Germline V gene sequence: CDR1 SGHVS, CDR2 FNYEAQ. Trimming cost V 1 base and J 4 bases, with 14 bases left between them. The CDR3 DNA is TGTGCCAGCAGCTTAGGGGAGCTACGATGGTACGAGCAGTACTTC. Its translation is CASSLGELRWYEQYF.

This clonotype was counted at least ten times. This rearrangement joins TRBV6-1 to TRBJ1-1, with no clear D. The CDR3 contains 14 residues. CDR1 MNHNS and CDR2 SASEGT come from the germline V gene. The V gene lost 10 bases and the J gene lost 4 bases, with 19 bases spanning the gap. The CDR3 region is CATIPRWSGTEAFF. In DNA, the CDR3 is TGTGCCACCATCCCCAGGTGGTCAGGCACTGAAGCTTTCTTT.

This clonotype was detected many times. This chain connects TRBV5-1 to TRBJ2-7; D gene unclear. The germline V gene has CDR1 SGHRS and CDR2 YFSETQ. V gave up 9 bases and J gave up 1 base, with 17 bases separating them. CDR3 length: 14 amino acids. The chain's CDR3 is CATSDGGSSYEQYF. The CDR3 bases are TGCGCCACCTCGGACGGTGGGTCTTCCTACGAGCAGTACTTC.

This clonotype was counted ten times or more. V usage is TRBV12-3 or TRBV12-4 and J usage is TRBJ2-5; tentatively, D is TRBD1 (6 bases). The CDR3 runs to 15 residues. The germline V and J ends were trimmed by 2 bases and 0 bases, with 10 bases remaining between them. CDR3 in DNA: TGTGCCAGCAGTTTATTTCAGGGGTACCAAGAGACCCAGTACTTC. Protein: CASSLFQGYQETQYF.

V usage is TRBV5-1 and J usage is TRBJ1-4, with TRBD1 as a possible D gene (5 bases). V lost 3 bases and J lost 1, with 10 bases in between. This CDR3 spans 15 amino acids. Per the germline V gene, CDR1 is SGHRS and CDR2 is YFSETQ. The CDR3: CASSSTTGTNEKLFF. As DNA, the CDR3 is TGCGCCAGCAGCTCGACAACAGGAACTAATGAAAAACTGTTTTTT.